The rows below give T cell receptor beta chains drawn from one sample of a study of blood T cell repertoires in COVID-19. Method: immunoSEQ multiplex PCR; TCRdb's copy keeps in-frame clones and lacks some. Seen here are more than 300,000 clones, 88% observed once, and the top ten hold about 1.1%. Sequencing was carried out using PBMCs or T cells enriched from blood (not recorded which). All receptors derive from a woman under 30 who had recovered from COVID-19. CDR3s include the opening cysteine and the closing phenylalanine or tryptophan. The D gene is left open where the match is weak. Clone size is shown for a subset of rows, as once, few, many or a class of expanded clone.

cdr3_nt cdr3_aa v_call d_call clone_size cdr3_length j_call
TGTGCCAGCAGCAAAGCGCTAGGACAGGGGTGGGATACGCAGTATTTT CASSKALGQGWDTQYF TRBV21-1 . . 16 TRBJ2-3
TGTGCCAGTAGTATGGCGTGGACAGGGGTCACCTACGAGCAGTACTTC CASSMAWTGVTYEQYF TRBV19 TRBD1 . 16 TRBJ2-7
TGTGCCAGCAGTGCGAAGTCACAGGGGCACTATGGCTACACCTTC CASSAKSQGHYGYTF TRBV25-1 TRBD1 few 15 TRBJ1-2
TGCAGCGTTGAGCGGACAGGGCTGCCTAACTATGGCTACACCTTC CSVERTGLPNYGYTF TRBV29-1 TRBD1 few 15 TRBJ1-2
TGCGCCAGCAGCTTGGCCGATCCGGGACAGGGGAATTCACCCCTCCACTTT CASSLADPGQGNSPLHF TRBV5-1 TRBD1 . 17 TRBJ1-6
TGTGCCAGCAGTTTCGGACAGGGGGCAAGGCAGCCCCAGCATTTT CASSFGQGARQPQHF TRBV28 TRBD1 . 15 TRBJ1-5
TGTGCCTGGAGTACCCCCGGGGGTTATTCACCCCTCCACTTT CAWSTPGGYSPLHF TRBV30 . . 14 TRBJ1-6
TGCGCCAGCAGCCAAGTCGAGGGAGACGAGCAGTACTTC CASSQVEGDEQYF TRBV4-1 . . 13 TRBJ2-7
TGTGCCAGCAGCTCACCAGGGACAGAGAACACTGAAGCTTTCTTT CASSSPGTENTEAFF TRBV7-8 TRBD1 once 15 TRBJ1-1
TGTGCCAGCACCTTCAGCATGAGGGCTGCGTGCACTGAAGCTTTCTTT CASTFSMRAACTEAFF TRBV21-1 . . 16 TRBJ1-1
TGTGCCACCAGGTCGACAGGACAAGAGACCCAGTACTTC CATRSTGQETQYF TRBV15 . . 13 TRBJ2-5
TGTGCCAGCAGCATGGACAGGGACAATCAGCCCCAGCATTTT CASSMDRDNQPQHF TRBV5-6 TRBD1 . 14 TRBJ1-5
TGTGCCAGCAGCGTAGCTACGGGGAGCACTGAAGCTTTCTTT CASSVATGSTEAFF TRBV9 . . 14 TRBJ1-1
TGTGCCAGCAGTTACGAGAGAGACAGGGGCGGCTATGGCTACACCTTC CASSYERDRGGYGYTF TRBV6-5 TRBD1 once 16 TRBJ1-2
TGCGCCAGCAGCCTTAGACAGGGTGAGGAAAAACTGTTTTTT CASSLRQGEEKLFF TRBV4-1 TRBD1 . 14 TRBJ1-4
TGTGCCAGCAGGGATGGAGCCTACGAGCAGTACTTC CASRDGAYEQYF TRBV6-5 . . 12 TRBJ2-7
TGCGCCAGCAGCGACGGCGCGGTGTCACCCCTCCACTTT CASSDGAVSPLHF TRBV5-1 . . 13 TRBJ1-6
TGTGCCAGCAGCGGGACAGGCTCCTACAATGAGCAGTTCTTC CASSGTGSYNEQFF TRBV6-5 TRBD1 . 14 TRBJ2-1
TGTGCCAGCAGCCAAGATCTCGCTACCGAGCAGTACTTC CASSQDLATEQYF TRBV3-1/TRBV3-2 . . 13 TRBJ2-7
TGTGCCAGCACCCGGACAGGACGGACGAACACCGGGGAGCTGTTTTTT CASTRTGRTNTGELFF TRBV11-2 TRBD1 . 16 TRBJ2-2
TGTGCCAGCAGTTTACAGGGCTCTGGAAACACCATATATTTT CASSLQGSGNTIYF TRBV28 . . 14 TRBJ1-3
TGCGCCAGCAGCGGAGGGACAGGGGGCTTTGAAAAACTGTTTTTT CASSGGTGGFEKLFF TRBV5-1 TRBD1 . 15 TRBJ1-4
TGTGCCAGCAGTTACAAACGGGGTACCACAGATACGCAGTATTTT CASSYKRGTTDTQYF TRBV6-5 . . 15 TRBJ2-3
TGTGCCACCAGTGACAGGGCAGCAGGTGAGCAGTTCTTC CATSDRAAGEQFF TRBV24-1 . . 13 TRBJ2-1
TGTGCCAGCAGCTTAAGCCCCCCTCCCCTAGTCAACAATGAGCAGTTCTTC CASSLSPPPLVNNEQFF TRBV7-3 . . 17 TRBJ2-1
TGCGCCAGCAGCTCCCCCAGCGCAGGGTACAATGAGCAGTTCTTC CASSSPSAGYNEQFF TRBV5-1 . . 15 TRBJ2-1
TGTGCCAGCAGTAAAGACAGGGTACCCAACGAAAAACTGTTTTTT CASSKDRVPNEKLFF TRBV2 TRBD1 . 15 TRBJ1-4
TGTGCCAGCAGTCCCATCACCCGCCTTCAGGGGAAGAGGTTCAATCAGCCCCAGCATTTT CASSPITRLQGKRFNQPQHF TRBV6-7 . once 20 TRBJ1-5
TGTGCCAGTAGTACAACCGGGGGTGGGGATAGCAATCAGCCCCAGCATTTT CASSTTGGGDSNQPQHF TRBV19 . . 17 TRBJ1-5
TGTGCCAGCAGCCCCCCCGCTAGCGGGGAATTCTACGAGCAGTACTTC CASSPPASGEFYEQYF TRBV7-9 TRBD2 . 16 TRBJ2-7
TGTGCCAGCGTGGACAGGGGGAACACTGAAGCTTTCTTT CASVDRGNTEAFF TRBV12-3/TRBV12-4 TRBD1 . 13 TRBJ1-1
TGTGCCACCGGTCCCGGACAGGGGGCTTATAATTCACCCCTCCACTTT CATGPGQGAYNSPLHF TRBV19 TRBD1 . 16 TRBJ1-6
TGTGCCAGCAGCCGAACAGGGGGCGCGGATGAAAAACTGTTTTTT CASSRTGGADEKLFF TRBV5-4 TRBD1 . 15 TRBJ1-4
TGTGCCAGTTCACCGGGACTGAGATTGGATACGCAGTATTTT CASSPGLRLDTQYF TRBV19 . once 14 TRBJ2-3
TGTGCCAGCAGCCAAGCACCTTCCCTAGCCACTGAAGCTTTCTTT CASSQAPSLATEAFF TRBV3-1/TRBV3-2 . once 15 TRBJ1-1